A single T cell receptor (beta chain) is shown here with its context. The data originate from a study of blood T cell repertoires in COVID-19. Study overall: Samples of COVID-19 (acute and convalescent) were obtained from the United States, Italy and Spain. T cells, B-cell-depleted T cells, or PBMCs supplied cDNA or gDNA.

Original processing notes: Researchers report that nucleated cell counts were estimated from reference gene primer amplification. Profiling relied on immunoSEQ multiplex PCR, and the TCRdb table lists in-frame clones only, not all of them. V, J and clone size are taken as reported in that table, and D and trimming were inferred from the DNA itself. The sample holds roughly 380,000 clones; roughly 90% are singletons and the top ten take around 1.5%. Seattle patients were enrolled during active infection and followed longitudinally. V lost 2 bases, J lost 0 bases, and 10 bases stayed unmatched. The CDR3 length is 18 residues. Looked up from germline, CDR1 is MNHNS and CDR2 is SASEGT.

The chain carries TRBV6-1 and TRBJ2-4; 7 bases agree with TRBD1. The sample was peripheral blood. The clonotype originates from a woman between 35 and 50 years old with COVID-19, enrolled during active disease. This CDR3 reads CASSETPRQGIAKNIQYF. In nucleotides, the CDR3 is TGTGCCAGCAGTGAAACCCCACGACAGGGAATAGCCAAAAACATTCAGTACTTC.